Below, 21 T cell receptor beta chains from the same sample are listed, as sequenced in a study of cytomegalovirus exposure and HLA in healthy donors. Use of 60 Vbeta and 13 Jbeta primers characterized the PCR. Profiled with immunoSEQ multiplex PCR; TCRdb holds only in-frame clones, not every one. This repertoire shows around 190,000 clones, roughly four fifths found once; its top ten account for about 1.8%. Material: PBMCs. All receptors derive from a man aged 18 to 30 in good health and CMV-seronegative.

Comments on this clone: This CDR3 is also generated by other DNA sequences in the sample. This chain connects TRBV9 to TRBJ1-1; TRBD1 might be the D (6 bases). The CDR3 extends over 13 amino acids. The ends were cut back, 0 bases at V and 6 bases at J, with 9 bases in the middle. Germline-derived CDR1 and CDR2 are SGDLS and YYNGEE. DNA of the CDR3: TGTGCCAGCAGCGTAGGAGGGGGTCCTGAAGCTTTCTTT. This gives the protein CASSVGGGPEAFF.

The J gene is TRBJ1-2, the V gene TRBV7-2, with D possibly matching TRBD1 (6 bases). Per germline, CDR1 SGHTA and CDR2 FQGNSA. This CDR3 is built from 14 residues. Trimming took off 0 bases at V and 6 bases at J, with 11 bases between the two ends. CDR3 sequence (DNA): TGTGCCAGCAGCTTAGCGCGGACAGCTAATGGCTACACCTTC. Amino acid sequence: CASSLARTANGYTF.

Here the CDR3 reads CASSQVGLAGTRNEQFF. The CDR3, as DNA: TGCGCCAGCAGCCAAGTGGGACTAGCGGGGACCCGCAATGAGCAGTTCTTC. This chain links TRBV4-1 with TRBJ2-1, with TRBD2 identical over 13 bases. The CDR3 runs 17 residues. CDR1 MGHRA and CDR2 YSYEKL come from the germline V gene. Unmatched junction bases numbered 6, after V lost 1 base and J lost 6 bases.

The J gene is TRBJ2-5, the V gene TRBV5-1; D unresolved. The V end lost 1 base, the J end lost 0 bases, and 7 bases lay between the germline ends. This CDR3 is built from 14 residues. Germline-derived CDR1 and CDR2 are SGHRS and YFSETQ. CDR3 loop: CASSLFLDQETQYF. The CDR3, as DNA: TGCGCCAGCAGCTTGTTTCTAGACCAAGAGACCCAGTACTTC.

In this sample, this clone turned up a few times. V is TRBV7-9 and J is TRBJ2-5; 8 positions agree with TRBD1. The V and J ends lost 3 bases and 4 bases, in that order; junction bases with no gene match: 7. Germline V gene data show CDR1 as SEHNR and CDR2 as FQNEAQ (reference sequence). The CDR3 contains 15 residues. Here the CDR3 reads CASSLGQALGETQYF. The DNA of the CDR3 is TGTGCCAGCAGCTTGGGACAGGCCCTGGGAGAGACCCAGTACTTC. The entire variable domain, with the rest obtained from reference TRBV7-9 and TRBJ2-5, is as follows: DTGVSQNPRHKITKRGQNVTFRCDPISEHNRLYWYRQTLGQGPEFLTYFQNEAQLEKSRLLSDRFSAERPKGSFSTLEIQRTEQGDSAMYLCASSLGQALGETQYFGPGTRLLVL.

This clone was found a few times. The chain has TRBV2 and TRBJ1-2, with a possible D match to TRBD1 (6 bases). The CDR3 contains 12 residues. V dropped 3 bases and J dropped 8 bases, with 10 bases sitting between them. Germline values: CDR1 SNHLY, CDR2 FYNNEI. This CDR3 reads CASSDYRAGYTF. The DNA for the CDR3 is TGTGCCAGCAGTGACTACAGGGCCGGCTACACCTTC.

The V call is TRBV2, the J call TRBJ2-3; 7 nucleotides align to TRBD2. Germline loops: CDR1 SNHLY, CDR2 FYNNEI. This CDR3 contains 13 residues. The CDR3 here is CGGAGEGTDTQYF. The CDR3 DNA sequence: TGTGGCGGCGCGGGAGAGGGCACAGATACGCAGTATTTT. Based on the CDR3 plus reference TRBV2 and TRBJ2-3, the full variable domain is EPEVTQTPSHQVTQMGQEVILRCVPISNHLYFYWYRQILGQKVEFLVSFYNNEISEKSEIFDDQFSVERPDGSNFTLKIRSTKLEDSAMYFCGGAGEGTDTQYFGPGTRLTVL.

This sequence joins TRBV30 and TRBJ2-5; D possibly corresponds to TRBD2 (6 bases). The J call may be wrong; the DNA end is better matched by TRBJ2-7. CDR1 and CDR2 (germline): GTSNPN, SVGIG (reference sequence). This CDR3 region has 13 residues. Here the CDR3 reads CAQDSGRSYEQYF. The CDR3 DNA follows: TGTGCTCAGGATAGCGGCCGCTCCTACGAGCAGTACTTC.

This clone was seen only once. The rearrangement joins TRBV28 to TRBJ2-7, with D hard to call. Trimming took 5 bases from V and 7 from J, leaving 9 bases between them. The CDR3 covers 11 residues. Germline V lookup: CDR1 MDHEN, CDR2 SYDVKM. The CDR3 nucleotides are TGTGCCAGCAGTAACAGTCGGGAGCAGTACTTC. It codes for CASSNSREQYF.

This chain connects TRBV6-1 to TRBJ1-2, with D hard to call. V lost 0 bases and J lost 2, with 13 bases in between. Per the germline V gene, CDR1 is MNHNS and CDR2 is SASEGT. The CDR3 sequence is 16 residues long. The CDR3 sequence: CASSEALGSGNYGYTF. In DNA, the CDR3 is TGTGCCAGCAGTGAAGCGCTAGGCAGCGGAAACTATGGCTACACCTTC.

As concerns this clone: A junction end diverges from the germline sequence, so it may reflect a read error. This rearrangement joins TRBV7-7 to TRBJ2-3; 9 nucleotides agree with TRBD1. CDR1 is SSHAT, CDR2 FNYEAQ, per germline (reference sequence). The CDR3 consists of 14 residues. This CDR3 reads CASSTRQGADTQYF. DNA of the CDR3: TGTGCTAGCAGCACTCGACAGGGGGCAGATACGCAGTATTTT. Full variable domain (remainder filled in from reference TRBV7-7 and TRBJ2-3): GAGVSQSPRYKVTKRGQDVTLRCDPISSHATLYWYQQALGQGPEFLTYFNYEAQPDKSGLPSDRFSAERPEGSISTLTIQRTEQRDSAMYRCASSTRQGADTQYFGPGTRLTVL.

This sequence joins TRBV30 and TRBJ1-2; a possible D gene is TRBD1 (5 bases). The V gene's germline CDR1 is GTSNPN and CDR2 SVGIG (reference sequence). The CDR3 has 14 residues. V lost 0 bases, J lost 4 bases, and 12 bases lay in between. CDR3 in amino acids: CAWSVIGTGYGYTF. CDR3 in DNA: TGTGCCTGGAGTGTTATAGGAACAGGCTATGGCTACACCTTC.

The chain couples TRBV27 to TRBJ2-7, with D maybe TRBD2 (6 bases). This CDR3 contains 14 residues. Trimming left V 6 bases short and J 0 bases short, with 12 bases between. From germline, CDR1 is MNHEY and CDR2 SMNVEV (reference sequence). Here the CDR3 reads CASRTETSSYEQYF. The CDR3 DNA reads TGTGCCAGCAGGACCGAGACTAGCTCCTACGAGCAGTACTTC.

The chain uses TRBV5-4 and TRBJ1-4, with a weak D call TRBD1 (6 bases). Germline CDR1 and CDR2: SGHNT and YYREEE (reference sequence). This CDR3 is built from 14 residues. V lost 4 bases, J lost 8 bases, and 15 bases lay in between. The CDR3 DNA follows: TGTGCCAGCAGCCAAACAGGGAGGGACGAAAAACTGTTTTTT. Translated, it gives CASSQTGRDEKLFF.

The chain employs TRBV13 and TRBJ2-2; D not resolved. Germline lookup yields CDR1 PRHDT and CDR2 FYEKMQ (reference sequence). Trimming removed 2 bases from V and 4 bases from J, with 5 bases in between. There are 13 residues in the CDR3. As DNA, the CDR3 is TGTGCCAGCAGCTTATCTCTCACCGGGGAGCTGTTTTTT. The encoded protein is CASSLSLTGELFF.

This clone was seen a few times. J is TRBJ2-2 and V is TRBV11-3; the D gene is possibly TRBD1 (5 bases). Trimming pared 5 bases from V and 4 bases from J, leaving 8 bases between. This CDR3 is 13 amino acids long. Germline V gives CDR1 SGHNT, CDR2 YENEEA. The CDR3 nucleotides read TGTGCCAGCAGCCTGACAGTCACCGGGGAGCTGTTTTTT. This codes for CASSLTVTGELFF.

This clone has just one count. This chain connects TRBV15 to TRBJ1-5, with D possibly matching TRBD1 (5 bases). The V and J ends lost 0 bases and 1 base respectively, with 7 bases between them. Germline V CDR1 and CDR2: LNHNV, YYDKDF (reference sequence). The CDR3 runs 15 residues. The CDR3 here is CATSRDRVSNQPQHF. In DNA, the CDR3 is TGTGCCACCAGCAGAGACAGGGTAAGCAATCAGCCCCAGCATTTT. Full variable domain (outside the CDR3, taken from reference TRBV15 and TRBJ1-5): DAMVIQNPRYQVTQFGKPVTLSCSQTLNHNVMYWYQQKSSQAPKLLFHYYDKDFNNEADTPDNFQSRRPNTSFCFLDIRSPGLGDTAMYLCATSRDRVSNQPQHFGDGTRLSIL.

This chain links TRBV5-6 with TRBJ2-3; no clear D. Germline CDR1 SGHDT, CDR2 YYEEEE. Trimming removed 4 bases at V and 1 base at J, with 4 bases between. The CDR3 is 12 residues long. The CDR3 DNA is TGTGCCAGCAGCAGCGGCACAGATACGCAGTATTTT. This translates into CASSSGTDTQYF.

This rearrangement joins TRBV19 to TRBJ1-1, with unresolved D. Between the trimmed V and J ends, which lost 8 bases and 5 bases, there was a span of 6 bases. Germline V CDR1 and CDR2: LNHDA, SQIVND (reference sequence). The CDR3 covers 10 residues. The CDR3 bases are TGTGCCAGTCGAGGGACTGAAGCTTTCTTT. This gives the protein CASRGTEAFF.

The J gene is TRBJ1-1, the V gene TRBV19, with D perhaps TRBD1 (6 bases). This CDR3 region has 15 residues. Germline values: CDR1 LNHDA, CDR2 SQIVND (reference sequence). V lost 5 bases and J lost 1, with 14 bases in between. CDR3 sequence reads: CASSPNRVRNTEAFF. CDR3 sequence (DNA): TGTGCCAGTAGTCCCAACAGGGTTCGGAACACTGAAGCTTTCTTT.

V is TRBV27 and J is TRBJ1-5; 7 bases are shared with TRBD1. V dropped 6 bases and J dropped 0; count of bases not matched to a gene: 14. Per the germline V gene, CDR1 is MNHEY and CDR2 is SMNVEV (reference sequence). This CDR3 spans 18 amino acids. This CDR3 reads CASSQFSGTDFSNQPQHF. Written as DNA, the CDR3 is TGTGCCAGCAGCCAATTCTCCGGGACAGACTTTAGCAATCAGCCCCAGCATTTT.